A single sample is the source of the 16 T cell receptor beta chains below, sequenced in a study of CD8 T cells in Susac syndrome. Random-hexamer reverse transcription was applied to about 0.45 to 1 ug RNA. A single record per CDR3 protein comes from TCRdb applying MiXCR to the immunoSEQ multiplex PCR reads. The data hold roughly 300,000 distinct CDR3 sequences, with approximately 81% observed a single time. The sample was CD8+ T cells from PBMCs. The receptors come from a human donor with multiple sclerosis.

This clonotype appeared once. The V gene is TRBV27, the J gene TRBJ1-4; D unresolved. The CDR3 is 14 amino acids. Trimming shortened V by 1 base and J by 1 base, and 4 bases separated the two germline ends. Germline CDR1 MNHEY, CDR2 SMNVEV (reference sequence). CDR3 sequence: CASSLYQTNEKLFF. CDR3 in DNA: TGTGCCAGCAGTTTATACCAAACTAATGAAAAACTGTTTTTT.

The V gene is TRBV6-6, the J gene TRBJ2-1; 10 nucleotides align to TRBD2. V was pared by 0 bases and J by 7 bases, with 6 bases of the junction left unmatched. Germline assignment: CDR1 MNHNY and CDR2 SVGAGI (reference sequence). The CDR3 is 16 amino acids. The CDR3 loop is CASSYSIPGLANEQFF. In DNA form, the CDR3 reads TGTGCCAGCAGTTACTCTATTCCGGGACTAGCGAATGAGCAGTTCTTC.

The CDR3 DNA is TGCGCCAGCAGCCGAGAACCGGGACTAGTTGCCTACGAGCAGTACTTC. As protein: CASSREPGLVAYEQYF. V gene TRBV4-1 combines with J gene TRBJ2-7; 8 positions match TRBD2. The J segment lost 2 bases and the V segment lost 4 bases, leaving 10 bases of the junction unmatched. Per the germline V gene, CDR1 is MGHRA and CDR2 is YSYEKL. This CDR3 is built from 16 residues.

The chain couples TRBV28 to TRBJ2-3; 10 bases match TRBD2. The germline V gene encodes CDR1 MDHEN and CDR2 SYDVKM. V dropped 6 bases and J dropped 7; count of bases not matched to a gene: 28. The CDR3 consists of 21 residues. The CDR3 is CASRFEIPPNFLAGVGNTQYF. CDR3 sequence (DNA): TGTGCCAGCAGGTTCGAAATCCCGCCCAACTTCCTAGCGGGAGTTGGAAATACGCAGTATTTT.

V is TRBV23-1 and J is TRBJ1-5, with a weak D call TRBD1 (5 bases). TRBV23-1 is sorted into the ORF group, with uncertain function. This CDR3 comprises 20 residues. Trimming shortened V by 2 bases and J by 0 bases, and 23 bases separated the two germline ends. As DNA, the CDR3 is TGCGCCAGCAGTCAACGAGGGGAGAGAGGGAATCATTATAGCAATCAGCCCCAGCATTTT. It encodes CASSQRGERGNHYSNQPQHF.

This chain uses TRBV6-6 with TRBJ2-5, with D possibly called TRBD1 or TRBD2 (5 bases each). V shed 5 bases and J shed 4 bases, with 14 bases lying between them. CDR1 MNHNY and CDR2 SVGAGI come from the germline V gene (reference sequence). This CDR3 is built from 14 residues. The CDR3 sequence is CASSPLGGVETQYF. The CDR3 DNA is TGTGCCAGCAGTCCCCTTGGGGGAGTAGAGACCCAGTACTTC.

This clonotype was found once. This chain uses TRBV5-4 with TRBJ1-1; TRBD1 is a possible D gene (5 bases). V lost 4 bases to trimming and J lost 2 bases, with 12 bases between them. Germline V gene data show CDR1 as SGHNT and CDR2 as YYREEE (reference sequence). The CDR3 extends over 14 amino acids. The CDR3 loop reads CASSEGLINTEAFF. As DNA, the CDR3 is TGTGCCAGCAGCGAGGGGCTGATAAACACTGAAGCTTTCTTT.

The genes are TRBV5-1 and TRBJ2-7, with 7 bases aligning to TRBD1. The CDR3 contains 16 residues. The germline V gene encodes CDR1 SGHRS and CDR2 YFSETQ. J lost 1 base, V lost 1 base, and 8 bases had no gene match. DNA for the CDR3: TGCGCCAGCAGCTTGAATCGGGTGACAGGGTCCTACGAGCAGTACTTC. Amino acids: CASSLNRVTGSYEQYF.

The CDR3 DNA sequence: TGTGCCGCCGCAGGGAACACAGATACGCAGTATTTT. Translated, it gives CAAAGNTDTQYF. The chain employs TRBV27 and TRBJ2-3; perhaps TRBD1 as D (5 bases). The CDR3 contains 12 residues. Germline V lookup: CDR1 MNHEY, CDR2 SMNVEV (reference sequence). Trimming left V 11 bases short and J 2 bases short, with 11 bases between.

V is TRBV5-1 and J is TRBJ2-3; no clear D gene. The ends were cut back, 4 bases at V and 2 bases at J, with 11 bases in the middle. Germline V gene lookup returns CDR1 SGHRS and CDR2 YFSETQ. The CDR3 has 14 amino acids. The CDR3 nucleotides read TGCGCCAGCAGCCCGTCGGGTACCACAGATACGCAGTATTTT. Its protein product is CASSPSGTTDTQYF.

This clonotype showed up just once. The rearrangement links TRBV12-3 or TRBV12-4 to TRBJ2-1; D possibly matches TRBD1 or TRBD2 (5 bases each). Trimming removed 6 bases at V and 6 bases at J, with 15 bases between. This CDR3 has 14 amino acids. The CDR3 reads CASRDTGEGNEQFF. The DNA of the CDR3 is TGTGCCAGCAGGGATACAGGAGAGGGCAATGAGCAGTTCTTC.

The chain links TRBV27 to TRBJ2-7, with TRBD1 matching 9 bases. V lost 6 bases, J lost 2 bases, and 5 bases stayed unmatched. Germline CDR1 is MNHEY and CDR2 is SMNVEV (reference sequence). CDR3 length: 14 amino acids. CDR3 loop: CASRGTGFPYEQYF. DNA of the CDR3: TGTGCCAGCAGGGGGACAGGGTTCCCCTACGAGCAGTACTTC.

The sample holds a few counts of this clonotype. J is TRBJ1-6 and V is TRBV7-2; 8 bases match TRBD1. Trimming cost V 4 bases and J 8 bases; bases outside gene matches: 7. The V gene's germline CDR1 is SGHTA and CDR2 FQGNSA. There are 15 residues in the CDR3. The CDR3 nucleotides are TGTGCCAGCAGCTATACAGGACAGGGCGATTCACCCCTCCACTTT. Translated: CASSYTGQGDSPLHF. The entire variable domain, with the rest obtained from reference TRBV7-2 and TRBJ1-6, is as follows: GAGVSQSPSNKVTEKGKDVELRCDPISGHTALYWYRQSLGQGLEFLIYFQGNSAPDKSGLPSDRFSAERTGGSVSTLTIQRTQQEDSAVYLCASSYTGQGDSPLHFGNGTRLTVT.

This chain connects TRBV7-9 to TRBJ1-5; unclear D gene. V lost 3 bases, J lost 2 bases, and 11 bases lay in between. The CDR3 contains 15 residues. Looked up from germline, CDR1 is SEHNR and CDR2 is FQNEAQ (reference sequence). The CDR3 DNA is TGTGCCAGCAGCTTGGACGGATCGGGCAATCAGCCCCAGCATTTT. Translating gives CASSLDGSGNQPQHF.

The chain uses TRBV2 and TRBJ2-6; either TRBD1 or TRBD2 may supply D (6 bases each). The CDR3 spans 18 residues. Trimming removed 8 bases from V and 0 bases from J, with 20 bases in between. Germline V gene sequence: CDR1 SNHLY, CDR2 FYNNEI. This CDR3 reads CASGKRGVLNSGANVLTF. CDR3 DNA sequence: TGTGCCAGCGGGAAGAGGGGGGTTCTGAACTCTGGGGCCAACGTCCTGACTTTC.

The chain couples TRBV9 to TRBJ2-1, with TRBD2 identical over 9 bases. The germline CDR1 and CDR2 sequences are SGDLS and YYNGEE. Trimming at V came to 4 bases and at J to 0 bases, leaving 14 bases not matched to a gene. The CDR3 consists of 19 residues. The CDR3: CASSPQGGGRVNSYNEQFF. CDR3 DNA sequence: TGTGCCAGCAGCCCCCAGGGGGGCGGGAGGGTTAACTCCTACAATGAGCAGTTCTTC.